The clone carrying this T cell receptor beta chain has at least ten counts. This sample stems from a study of molecular identifiers for immune sequencing clone quantification. V gave up 2 bases and J gave up 2 bases, with 11 bases separating them. Germline loops: CDR1 SGHRS, CDR2 YFSETQ. This CDR3 spans 14 amino acids. One entry per CDR3 protein, called by TCRdb with MiXCR from the PCR reads. In the table there are about 68,000 distinct CDR3 sequences, 18% of which are singletons. This clonotype was sampled from a human donor in good health. Some libraries in this study had Jurkat cell RNA spiked in. The gene calls are TRBV5-1 and TRBJ2-7; D gene uncertain. Sample: naive CD8+ T cells from blood, with Jurkat cell RNA spiked in. Sample subset: FACS-sorted CD8+CD4-CCR7+CD45RA+ naive T cells. As DNA, the CDR3 is TGCGCCAGCAGCTTACTTGACGGAGCCTACGAGCAGTACTTC. This codes for CASSLLDGAYEQYF.